Below, 30 T cell receptor beta chains from the same sample are listed, as sequenced in a study of PD-1 blockade in classical Hodgkin lymphoma. After autologous stem cell transplantation all patients relapsed, and prior brentuximab vedotin exposure differed between cohorts. Libraries were prepared by immunoSEQ multiplex PCR; TCRdb keeps only in-frame clonotypes and omits some of them. Counted here are about 40,000 clones, 69% occurring once; the ten biggest clones make up roughly an eighth. The starting material was peripheral blood mononuclear cells (PBMCs), obtained before the second cycle of nivolumab. The receptors originated from a human donor with classical Hodgkin lymphoma.

The chain couples TRBV28 to TRBJ2-7; no clear D. Germline CDR1 reads MDHEN; CDR2 reads SYDVKM. The CDR3 consists of 13 residues. V lost 4 bases to trimming and J lost 9 bases, with 16 bases between them. This CDR3 reads CASSSAPLVRQYF. CDR3 sequence (DNA): TGTGCCAGCAGTTCCGCCCCCCTCGTCCGGCAGTACTTC.

The rearrangement links TRBV6-5 to TRBJ1-5; the D gene is possibly TRBD1 (5 bases). Germline V gene data show CDR1 as MNHEY and CDR2 as SVGAGI. CDR3 length equals 15 residues. The V end lost 4 bases, the J end lost 4 bases, and 14 bases lay between the germline ends. The CDR3 sequence: CASSSNGHFNQPQHF. In DNA form, the CDR3 reads TGTGCCAGCAGTTCAAATGGACACTTTAATCAGCCCCAGCATTTT.

Here the CDR3 reads CASSLSGGTEQFF. CDR3 in DNA: TGTGCCAGCAGCTTATCAGGGGGTACTGAGCAGTTCTTC. The chain combines TRBV7-3 with TRBJ2-1, with 7 positions matching TRBD1. The CDR3 covers 13 residues. V lost 2 bases to trimming and J lost 9 bases; unmatched junction nucleotides: 4. In germline, CDR1 is SGHTA, CDR2 FQGTGA.

The chain has TRBV30 and TRBJ2-1, with D hard to call. The V end was cut by 2 bases, the J end by 0 bases, with 11 bases between. In germline, CDR1 is GTSNPN, CDR2 SVGIG (reference sequence). The CDR3 runs to 15 residues. The chain's CDR3 is CAWSPHQSSYNEQFF. In nucleotides, the CDR3 is TGTGCCTGGAGTCCGCACCAGAGCTCCTACAATGAGCAGTTCTTC.

This sequence joins TRBV5-1 and TRBJ1-4, with a tentative D call TRBD1 (6 bases). The CDR3 has 15 amino acids. V lost 5 bases, J lost 4 bases, and 15 bases lay in between. Germline V gives CDR1 SGHRS, CDR2 YFSETQ. The CDR3 is CASRPTGSHNEKLFF. The CDR3 DNA is TGCGCCAGCAGGCCTACAGGGTCCCATAATGAAAAACTGTTTTTT.

This chain connects TRBV11-2 to TRBJ1-6, with D uncertain. V lost 0 bases and J 9 bases, leaving 12 bases between the germline ends. This CDR3 has 15 amino acids. Germline V gives CDR1 SGHAT, CDR2 FQNNGV. CDR3: CASSLEWAGSSPLHF. CDR3 DNA sequence: TGTGCCAGCAGCTTAGAATGGGCGGGAAGTTCACCCCTCCACTTT.

The chain carries TRBV30 and TRBJ1-6; the D gene is possibly TRBD1 (5 bases). The V end lost 2 bases, the J end lost 9 bases, and 11 bases lay between the germline ends. This CDR3 is built from 13 residues. Germline-derived CDR1 and CDR2 are GTSNPN and SVGIG (reference sequence). For the CDR3, the DNA is TGTGCCTGGAGTCCTCTCGGGGGTTCACCCCTCCACTTT. This sequence encodes CAWSPLGGSPLHF.

The V call is TRBV7-2, the J call TRBJ1-3; a weak D match, TRBD1 (5 bases). Germline loops: CDR1 SGHTA, CDR2 FQGNSA. The germline V and J ends were trimmed by 2 bases and 1 base, with 9 bases remaining between them. The CDR3 spans 15 residues. The CDR3 sequence: CASSLRAGSGNTIYF. The CDR3 DNA sequence: TGTGCCAGCAGCTTAAGAGCAGGGTCTGGAAACACCATATATTTT. Full variable domain (rest looked up from reference TRBV7-2 and TRBJ1-3): GAGVSQSPSNKVTEKGKDVELRCDPISGHTALYWYRQSLGQGLEFLIYFQGNSAPDKSGLPSDRFSAERTGGSVSTLTIQRTQQEDSAVYLCASSLRAGSGNTIYFGEGSWLTVV.

CDR3 coding DNA: TGTGCCAGCAGCTTCAGGGTTGGCGAGCAGTACTTC. Translated: CASSFRVGEQYF. The rearrangement uses TRBV7-2 and TRBJ2-7; the D gene is possibly TRBD1 (5 bases). The CDR3 spans 12 residues. The V gene lost 3 bases and the J gene lost 6 bases, with 9 bases spanning the gap. Germline V gene sequence: CDR1 SGHTA, CDR2 FQGNSA.

The rearrangement links TRBV18 to TRBJ2-4, with 15 bases aligning to TRBD2. Germline V gene sequence: CDR1 KGHSH, CDR2 LQKENI. V was clipped by 5 bases and J by 9 bases; unmatched bases: 5. The CDR3 covers 15 residues. CDR3 residues: CASSMGLAGGLIQYF. Here the CDR3 DNA reads TGTGCCAGCTCAATGGGACTAGCGGGAGGTCTCATTCAGTACTTC.

A few counts support this clone. The same CDR3 also results from other DNA sequences found in this sample. The chain employs TRBV18 and TRBJ2-1, with D unresolved. Trimming took off 2 bases at V and 10 bases at J, with 9 bases between the two ends. This CDR3 comprises 12 residues. Germline CDR1 and CDR2: KGHSH and LQKENI. CDR3 nucleotides: TGTGCCAGCTCACCATCGGTAGGAGAGCAGTTCTTC. Translating it yields CASSPSVGEQFF.

This chain uses TRBV2 with TRBJ1-2, with D tentatively TRBD1 (5 bases). The CDR3 totals 12 residues. Germline loops: CDR1 SNHLY, CDR2 FYNNEI. V lost 6 bases and J lost 4, with 9 bases in between. The CDR3 DNA reads TGTGCCAGCAGGGAACAGGTCTATGGCTACACCTTC. Its translation: CASREQVYGYTF.

This clone was observed a few times. The chain employs TRBV6-5 and TRBJ2-7; 9 nucleotides agree with TRBD2. V was clipped by 1 base and J by 2 bases; unmatched bases: 6. In germline, CDR1 is MNHEY, CDR2 SVGAGI. The CDR3 is 16 amino acids. The CDR3 DNA reads as TGTGCCAGCAGTTACTTCACCCCTAGCGGGGCCTACGAGCAGTACTTC. Its translation: CASSYFTPSGAYEQYF.

In its sample, this clone was seen a few times. CDR3 nucleotide sequence: TGTGCCAGCTCTAAGGGGAACAGGGACACAGATACGCAGTATTTT. Translation: CASSKGNRDTDTQYF. This chain links TRBV6-6 with TRBJ2-3; possible D gene TRBD1, 6 bases. There are 15 residues in the CDR3. V shed 8 bases and J shed 2 bases, with 17 bases lying between them. The germline V gene encodes CDR1 MNHNY and CDR2 SVGAGI (reference sequence).

V gene TRBV5-1 combines with J gene TRBJ2-1, with 11 bases lining up with TRBD2. Germline V lookup: CDR1 SGHRS, CDR2 YFSETQ. The V and J ends lost 4 bases and 6 bases, in that order; junction bases with no gene match: 6. The CDR3 covers 15 residues. In nucleotides, the CDR3 is TGCGCCAGCAGCCCGACTAGCGGGACTGTCAATGAGCAGTTCTTC. Its translation: CASSPTSGTVNEQFF.

This clone was observed once. This chain joins TRBV4-3 and TRBJ1-2; D not certain. This CDR3 spans 14 amino acids. CDR1 and CDR2 (germline): LGHNA, YSLEER. Deletions cut 0 bases from V and 2 bases from J, with 7 bases between. For the CDR3, the DNA is TGCGCCAGCAGCCAAGATTCGAGGAACTATGGCTACACCTTC. It is translated as CASSQDSRNYGYTF.

This chain connects TRBV19 to TRBJ2-5; the D is unclear. CDR3 length: 14 amino acids. The V gene lost 6 bases and the J gene lost 4 bases, with 15 bases spanning the gap. The germline V gene encodes CDR1 LNHDA and CDR2 SQIVND (reference sequence). CDR3: CASRGWGGPETQYF. Written as DNA, the CDR3 is TGTGCCAGTAGGGGATGGGGTGGGCCAGAGACCCAGTACTTC.

This clone was seen just once. CDR3 in DNA: TGCGCCAGCAGCCGTCAGGGGGGTGGTAATTCACCCCTCCACTTT. It yields the protein CASSRQGGGNSPLHF. This sequence joins TRBV4-3 and TRBJ1-6; 7 bases line up with TRBD1. Per germline, CDR1 LGHNA and CDR2 YSLEER. J was trimmed by 6 bases and V by 4 bases; bases with no gene match: 6. The CDR3 spans 15 residues.

The chain carries TRBV18 and TRBJ2-7; D is unclear. Germline V CDR1 and CDR2: KGHSH, LQKENI. Deletions cut 2 bases from V and 5 bases from J, with 10 bases between. CDR3 length: 13 residues. The CDR3 coding sequence is TGTGCCAGCTCACCAGAGCAGGCCCACGAGCAGTACTTC. Amino acids: CASSPEQAHEQYF.

This sequence joins TRBV25-1 and TRBJ2-5; D is undetermined. Per germline, CDR1 MGHDK and CDR2 SYGVNS. The CDR3 consists of 12 residues. Deletions cut 2 bases from V and 5 bases from J, with 6 bases between. CDR3 nucleotides: TGTGCCAGCAGTGAACTTCGGGAGACCCAGTACTTC. Translation gives CASSELRETQYF. Variable domain in full (rest from reference TRBV25-1 and TRBJ2-5): EADIYQTPRYLVIGTGKKITLECSQTMGHDKMYWYQQDPGMELHLIHYSYGVNSTEKGDLSSESTVSRIRTEHFPLTLESARPSHTSQYLCASSELRETQYFGPGTRLLVL.

This clone was counted between two and nine times. The J gene is TRBJ1-1, the V gene TRBV14; D ambiguous. Between the trimmed V and J ends, which lost 1 base and 4 bases, there was a span of 10 bases. The CDR3 sequence is 14 residues long. Germline values: CDR1 SGHDN, CDR2 FVKESK. The chain's CDR3 is CASSQGGWSTEAFF. The CDR3 bases are TGTGCCAGCAGCCAAGGGGGTTGGAGCACTGAAGCTTTCTTT. Complete variable domain (other parts from reference TRBV14 and TRBJ1-1): EAGVTQFPSHSVIEKGQTVTLRCDPISGHDNLYWYRRVMGKEIKFLLHFVKESKQDESGMPNNRFLAERTGGTYSTLKVQPAELEDSGVYFCASSQGGWSTEAFFGQGTRLTVV.

V and J are TRBV6-1 and TRBJ2-1, with 11 bases aligning to TRBD2. V lost 1 base and J lost 10; bases outside the gene matches: 9. This CDR3 has 16 residues. Germline V gene data show CDR1 as MNHNS and CDR2 as SASEGT. CDR3 protein: CASSEVFGTSGPEQFF. The DNA of the CDR3 is TGTGCCAGCAGTGAAGTTTTCGGGACTAGCGGACCGGAGCAGTTCTTC.

This chain uses TRBV7-9 with TRBJ2-1; D unresolved. Germline V gene data show CDR1 as SEHNR and CDR2 as FQNEAQ (reference sequence). V lost 6 bases and J lost 4, with 10 bases in between. CDR3 length: 13 residues. CDR3 sequence (DNA): TGTGCCAGCAGGTTCGGACGATACAATGAGCAGTTCTTC. Translation: CASRFGRYNEQFF.

This clone was recorded a few times. Here the CDR3 reads CASSSSGVGLNQPQHF. The DNA of the CDR3 is TGTGCCAGCAGCTCGTCAGGGGTCGGACTTAATCAGCCCCAGCATTTT. The V and J genes are TRBV28 and TRBJ1-5; a possible D gene is TRBD1 (6 bases). CDR1 is MDHEN, CDR2 SYDVKM, per germline. V shed 6 bases and J shed 4 bases, with 19 bases lying between them. This CDR3 contains 16 residues.

The chain combines TRBV18 with TRBJ1-6; TRBD1 matches 7 bases. With V trimmed by 3 bases and J by 6 bases, 5 bases remained unmatched. Germline CDR1 and CDR2: KGHSH and LQKENI. The CDR3 totals 15 residues. The CDR3 sequence is CASSPRDSGNSPLHF. CDR3 in DNA: TGTGCCAGCTCACCGCGGGACAGCGGTAATTCACCCCTCCACTTT.

V and J are TRBV15 and TRBJ1-2; tentatively, D is TRBD1 (5 bases). The CDR3 is made up of 15 amino acids. With 7 bases removed from V and 4 bases from J, the gap between germline ends came to 19 bases. In germline, CDR1 is LNHNV, CDR2 YYDKDF (reference sequence). DNA for the CDR3: TGTGCCACCAAAAAGCCCGGGGCCTTACTCTATGGCTACACCTTC. Residues: CATKKPGALLYGYTF.

This chain joins TRBV7-2 and TRBJ1-6; 9 nucleotides align to TRBD1. CDR1 and CDR2 (germline): SGHTA, FQGNSA. After removal of 0 bases from V and 3 bases from J, the junction contained 0 bases not matched to a gene. CDR3 length equals 16 residues. The chain's CDR3 is CASSLAGQGYNSPLHF. In nucleotides, the CDR3 is TGTGCCAGCAGCTTAGCGGGACAGGGCTATAATTCACCCCTCCACTTT.

This clone has just one count. V gene TRBV2 combines with J gene TRBJ2-5, with no clear D. This CDR3 region has 14 residues. Trimming took 8 bases from V and 2 from J, leaving 15 bases between them. Germline V gene data show CDR1 as SNHLY and CDR2 as FYNNEI. The CDR3 protein is CASDITDLQETQYF. For the CDR3, the DNA is TGTGCCAGCGATATTACAGACCTACAAGAGACCCAGTACTTC.

CDR3 loop: CASSQVPGPIIWRGSYNEQFF. The DNA of the CDR3 is TGCGCCAGCAGCCAAGTCCCGGGACCTATAATTTGGAGAGGGTCCTACAATGAGCAGTTCTTC. The chain couples TRBV4-1 to TRBJ2-1; D may match TRBD1 or TRBD2 (5 bases each). The V gene's germline CDR1 is MGHRA and CDR2 YSYEKL. CDR3 length equals 21 residues. V shed 1 base and J shed 1 base, with 26 bases lying between them.

The V and J genes are TRBV19 and TRBJ2-6; 8 bases fit TRBD1. Trimming at V came to 10 bases and at J to 1 base, leaving 12 bases not matched to a gene. The CDR3 runs 17 residues. The germline V gene encodes CDR1 LNHDA and CDR2 SQIVND (reference sequence). The CDR3 nucleotides are TGTGCCACCTCGGGCAGGGGGCGATTTTCTGGGGCCAACGTCCTGACTTTC. This encodes CATSGRGRFSGANVLTF.